The clone carrying this T cell receptor beta chain was recorded many times. Its antigen is currently unknown. TCRdb reprocessed the reads with MiXCR, giving one entry per CDR3 protein. Of 250,000 to 300,000 distinct CDR3 sequences listed, around 20% are singletons. The data stem from a study of T cell repertoires in cytomegalovirus infection. Study information: Shared public TCR beta signatures pointed to both CMV infection and a matching HLA type. Whole-study findings and limits: Carriers of CMV and the relevant HLA type were discriminated by public TCR beta frequency.

Germline CDR1 is SGHTA and CDR2 is FQGNSA. With 7 bases removed from V and 5 bases from J, the gap between germline ends came to 14 bases. The CDR3 length is 13 residues. This chain links TRBV7-2 with TRBJ1-1, with a tentative D call TRBD1 (5 bases). The input for sequencing was cultured PBMCs, taken from culture after CMV antigen stimulation. The receptor was derived from a human donor in good health (CMV status not recorded). Some clones in this sample may be carry-over from other donors' samples. CDR3 sequence (DNA): TGTGCCAGCACCCAAAGACGGGGGACTGAAGCTTTCTTT. Its translation: CASTQRRGTEAFF.